Below are 9 T cell receptor beta chains sequenced from a single sample in a study of blood T cell repertoires in COVID-19. Measured with immunoSEQ multiplex PCR; TCRdb has only the in-frame clones, and not every one. Seen here are fewer than 150,000 clones, about 83% observed once, and the top ten hold around 13%. Sequencing was carried out using peripheral blood. These receptors came from a human donor in a cohort sampled during active COVID-19.

The V call is TRBV7-2, the J call TRBJ2-7, with TRBD1 matching 12 bases. CDR3 size: 15 residues. CDR1 is SGHTA, CDR2 FQGNSA, per germline. V lost 0 bases to trimming and J lost 9 bases; unmatched junction nucleotides: 6. The CDR3 spells CASSLAGTGGSPQYF. The CDR3 DNA is TGTGCCAGCAGCTTAGCCGGGACAGGGGGCTCCCCGCAGTACTTC.

This chain connects TRBV6-5 to TRBJ2-7; the D is unclear. The V gene's germline CDR1 is MNHEY and CDR2 SVGAGI. V was shortened by 6 bases and J by 3 bases, with 18 bases between the two germline ends. The CDR3 consists of 15 residues. The CDR3 region has the DNA TGTGCCAGCAGACGCATGGGTGGAGCGAGCTACGAGCAGTACTTC. Translating gives CASRRMGGASYEQYF.

This CDR3 reads CASSLGPGETNEKLFF. The CDR3 coding sequence is TGTGCCAGCAGCTTAGGCCCAGGGGAGACTAATGAAAAACTGTTTTTT. The J gene is TRBJ1-4, the V gene TRBV7-2; TRBD1 is a possible D gene (6 bases). V was pared by 1 base and J by 2 bases, with 11 bases between. The germline V gene encodes CDR1 SGHTA and CDR2 FQGNSA. This CDR3 is 16 amino acids long. Complete variable domain (other parts from reference TRBV7-2 and TRBJ1-4): GAGVSQSPSNKVTEKGKDVELRCDPISGHTALYWYRQSLGQGLEFLIYFQGNSAPDKSGLPSDRFSAERTGGSVSTLTIQRTQQEDSAVYLCASSLGPGETNEKLFFGSGTQLSVL.

The rearrangement uses TRBV5-1 and TRBJ1-3; D is undetermined. V was clipped by 2 bases and J by 0 bases, with 12 bases between them. Germline lookup yields CDR1 SGHRS and CDR2 YFSETQ. The CDR3 has 16 amino acids. The CDR3: CASSFQVQSSGNTIYF. DNA for the CDR3: TGCGCCAGCAGCTTCCAAGTACAGAGCTCTGGAAACACCATATATTTT.

The V gene is TRBV10-2, the J gene TRBJ1-1; D is unresolved. Trimming cost V 6 bases and J 5 bases, with 13 bases left between them. In germline, CDR1 is WSHSY, CDR2 SAAADI. CDR3 size: 13 residues. In DNA form, the CDR3 reads TGCGCCAGCAGAAGGGAGCGTCATACTGAAGCTTTCTTT. Encoded protein: CASRRERHTEAFF.

The rearrangement links TRBV7-9 to TRBJ2-1, with TRBD2 matching 9 bases. Trimming at V came to 3 bases and at J to 2 bases, leaving 8 bases not matched to a gene. CDR3 size: 17 residues. Germline lookup yields CDR1 SEHNR and CDR2 FQNEAQ (reference sequence). The CDR3 DNA reads TGTGCCAGCAGCTTCGGACTAGCGATTGGAACCTACAATGAGCAGTTCTTC. Residues: CASSFGLAIGTYNEQFF.

The chain recombines TRBV5-4 with TRBJ2-7, with D tentatively TRBD2 (5 bases). CDR1 is SGHNT, CDR2 YYREEE, per germline (reference sequence). V was trimmed by 0 bases and J by 5 bases, leaving 9 bases between them. The CDR3 has 13 residues. CDR3 residues: CASSLAGNNEQYF. As DNA, the CDR3 is TGTGCCAGCAGCTTGGCCGGGAACAACGAGCAGTACTTC.

The rearrangement uses TRBV19 and TRBJ1-2; weak D call: TRBD1 (5 bases). Trimming cost V 5 bases and J 4 bases, with 23 bases left between them. In germline, CDR1 is LNHDA, CDR2 SQIVND (reference sequence). This CDR3 is 17 amino acids long. CDR3 in DNA: TGTGCCAGTAGTCCCGCTAAGGCAGGGTTGATATTCTATGGCTACACCTTC. Translating it yields CASSPAKAGLIFYGYTF.

The rearrangement joins TRBV5-1 to TRBJ2-3; TRBD1 agrees at 9 bases. V shed 3 bases and J 1 base; nucleotides not matched to a gene: 0. The CDR3 loop spans 14 amino acids. The germline CDR1 and CDR2 sequences are SGHRS and YFSETQ. As DNA, the CDR3 is TGCGCCAGCAGCTGGACAGGGGGCACAGATACGCAGTATTTT. This encodes CASSWTGGTDTQYF.